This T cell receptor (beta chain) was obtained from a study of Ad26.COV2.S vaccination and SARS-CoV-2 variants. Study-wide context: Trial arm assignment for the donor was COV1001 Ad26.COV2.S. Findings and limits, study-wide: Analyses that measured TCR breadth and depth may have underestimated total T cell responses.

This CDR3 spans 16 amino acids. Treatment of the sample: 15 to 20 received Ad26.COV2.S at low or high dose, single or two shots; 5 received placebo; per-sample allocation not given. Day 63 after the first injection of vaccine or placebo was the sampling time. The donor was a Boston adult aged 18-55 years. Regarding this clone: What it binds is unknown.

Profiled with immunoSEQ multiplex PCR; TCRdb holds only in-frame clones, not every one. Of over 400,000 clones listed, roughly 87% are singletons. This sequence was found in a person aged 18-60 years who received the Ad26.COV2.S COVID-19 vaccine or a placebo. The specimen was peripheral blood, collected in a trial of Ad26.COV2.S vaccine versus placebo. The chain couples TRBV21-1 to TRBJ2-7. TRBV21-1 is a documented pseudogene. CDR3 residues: CASSKPLPLTPLGQYV. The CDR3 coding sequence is TGTGCCAGCAGCAAACCCCTCCCTTTAACTCCTCTGGGGCAGTACGTC.